Shown below are 23 T cell receptor beta chains from a single sample sequenced in a study of blood T cell repertoires in COVID-19 (dated by TCRdb to about 2020). Library creation used the immunoSEQ multiplex PCR assay. Imported from immuneACCESS, the table was reduced by TCRdb to in-frame sequences with V and J called. These copies leave out some clones; in studies compared against another copy, an unresolved V gene accounts for under half, and the cause of the remainder is not known. Here the sample has 150,000 to 200,000 clones; 65% to 85% occur a single time. The top ten clones comprise approximately 18% of the sample. The specimen was peripheral blood. The receptors were gathered from a woman in her seventies who had recovered from COVID-19.

This chain connects TRBV5-1 to TRBJ2-7; possible D gene TRBD1, 5 bases. Trimming removed 2 bases at V and 5 bases at J, with 11 bases between. CDR3 length equals 13 residues. Germline lookup yields CDR1 SGHRS and CDR2 YFSETQ. CDR3 nucleotides: TGCGCCAGCAGCTTCCGGCCGACAGACGAGCAGTACTTC. It translates to CASSFRPTDEQYF. Full variable domain (outside the CDR3, taken from reference TRBV5-1 and TRBJ2-7): KAGVTQTPRYLIKTRGQQVTLSCSPISGHRSVSWYQQTPGQGLQFLFEYFSETQRNKGNFPGRFSGRQFSNSRSEMNVSTLELGDSALYLCASSFRPTDEQYFGPGTRLTVT.

This rearrangement joins TRBV10-1 to TRBJ2-1; possible D gene TRBD2, 6 bases. This CDR3 is built from 18 residues. Germline V gene sequence: CDR1 WNHNN, CDR2 SYGVQD (reference sequence). Trimming took off 2 bases at V and 5 bases at J, with 22 bases between the two ends. The CDR3 nucleotides are TGCGCCAGCAGTGAGGGCCCTGGAGGGATTGCCTGGGACAATGAGCAGTTCTTC. Its protein product is CASSEGPGGIAWDNEQFF.

V is TRBV10-2 and J is TRBJ2-1, with 12 bases fitting TRBD2. V shed 8 bases, J shed 7 bases, and the junction held 9 bases outside the gene matches. Germline V gene sequence: CDR1 WSHSY, CDR2 SAAADI. This CDR3 is 15 amino acids long. CDR3 in amino acids: CASFTSGRKSNEQFF. For the CDR3, the DNA is TGCGCCAGCTTCACTAGCGGGAGGAAGAGTAATGAGCAGTTCTTC.

The V gene is TRBV9, the J gene TRBJ2-3, with D unresolved. The CDR3 is made up of 13 amino acids. Germline lookup yields CDR1 SGDLS and CDR2 YYNGEE. V was shortened by 0 bases and J by 8 bases, with 10 bases between the two germline ends. CDR3: CASSVVARGTQYF. CDR3 bases: TGTGCCAGCAGCGTAGTGGCCCGAGGTACGCAGTATTTT.

The J gene is TRBJ2-7, the V gene TRBV6-5; D perhaps matches TRBD2 (5 bases). From germline, CDR1 is MNHEY and CDR2 SVGAGI. There are 14 residues in the CDR3. Trimming left V 8 bases short and J 1 base short, with 15 bases between. The CDR3 here is CASQPEGRSYEQYF. The CDR3 DNA reads as TGTGCCAGCCAACCTGAGGGCCGATCCTACGAGCAGTACTTC.

The rearrangement joins TRBV10-3 to TRBJ2-2, with 7 bases identical to TRBD2. CDR1 and CDR2 (germline): ENHRY, SYGVKD. The J segment lost 4 bases and the V segment lost 4 bases, leaving 0 bases of the junction unmatched. This CDR3 has 13 amino acids. The CDR3 is CAISGGGTGELFF. CDR3 nucleotide sequence: TGTGCCATCAGTGGGGGGGGCACCGGGGAGCTGTTTTTT.

The chain links TRBV28 to TRBJ2-5; no reliable D call. Per the germline V gene, CDR1 is MDHEN and CDR2 is SYDVKM. Trimming removed 6 bases at V and 9 bases at J, with 11 bases between. This CDR3 region has 11 residues. Here the CDR3 DNA reads TGTGCCAGCAGCCCCCGGTTGTCCCAGTACTTC. Amino acids: CASSPRLSQYF.

This chain connects TRBV18 to TRBJ1-2, with D possibly being TRBD1 (6 bases). The CDR3 sequence is 14 residues long. V was cut by 3 bases and J by 6 bases, with 14 bases left in between. Germline V gene lookup returns CDR1 KGHSH and CDR2 LQKENI. As DNA, the CDR3 is TGTGCCAGCTCACCTGGACAGTGGTGGGATGGCTACACCTTC. This translates into CASSPGQWWDGYTF.

The genes are TRBV4-2 and TRBJ2-7, with D unresolved. CDR1 LGHNA and CDR2 YNFKEQ come from the germline V gene. There are 14 residues in the CDR3. V was trimmed by 2 bases and J by 2 bases, leaving 10 bases between them. The CDR3 DNA reads TGTGCCAGCAGCCAACCCGACTCCCCCTACGAGCAGTACTTC. Its protein is CASSQPDSPYEQYF.

The chain links TRBV5-6 to TRBJ2-3; a possible D gene is TRBD2 (5 bases). This CDR3 comprises 16 residues. Germline loops: CDR1 SGHDT, CDR2 YYEEEE. Between the trimmed V and J ends, which lost 3 bases and 0 bases, there was a span of 14 bases. CDR3 sequence: CASSSARAGSTDTQYF. The CDR3 DNA reads as TGTGCCAGCAGCTCGGCTAGGGCGGGTAGCACAGATACGCAGTATTTT. The whole variable domain, filled in from reference TRBV5-6 and TRBJ2-3, reads DAGVTQSPTHLIKTRGQQVTLRCSPKSGHDTVSWYQQALGQGPQFIFQYYEEEERQRGNFPDRFSGHQFPNYSSELNVNALLLGDSALYLCASSSARAGSTDTQYFGPGTRLTVL.

The V gene is TRBV19, the J gene TRBJ2-5; D is undetermined. The V gene lost 0 bases and the J gene lost 4 bases, with 6 bases spanning the gap. The length of the CDR3 is 13 residues. Germline-derived CDR1 and CDR2 are LNHDA and SQIVND (reference sequence). The CDR3 DNA reads as TGTGCCAGTAGTATAGATCCGGTAGAGACCCAGTACTTC. Its translation is CASSIDPVETQYF.

The genes are TRBV19 and TRBJ2-5; D may be TRBD2 (6 bases). The CDR3 totals 12 residues. Germline loops: CDR1 LNHDA, CDR2 SQIVND (reference sequence). With 6 bases removed from V and 5 bases from J, the gap between germline ends came to 10 bases. The CDR3 DNA sequence: TGTGCCAGTAGCCGCGGGGCGGAGACCCAGTACTTC. Translating gives CASSRGAETQYF.

This chain connects TRBV5-1 to TRBJ2-2, with 10 bases lining up with TRBD2. The V gene's germline CDR1 is SGHRS and CDR2 YFSETQ. The CDR3 has 17 residues. The V and J ends lost 2 bases and 1 base, in that order; junction bases with no gene match: 5. Here the CDR3 reads CASSFPVAGGNTGELFF. The CDR3 DNA sequence: TGCGCCAGCAGCTTCCCCGTAGCGGGGGGGAACACCGGGGAGCTGTTTTTT.

This chain joins TRBV7-2 and TRBJ1-3, with D hard to call. Germline V gives CDR1 SGHTA, CDR2 FQGNSA. This CDR3 is 15 amino acids long. Trimming pared 2 bases from V and 3 bases from J, leaving 11 bases between. CDR3 nucleotides: TGTGCCAGCAGCTTATTGGTAGGAGGTGGAAACACCATATATTTT. Protein sequence: CASSLLVGGGNTIYF.

The rearrangement joins TRBV10-3 to TRBJ1-1; D not certain. V lost 3 bases and J lost 1, with 9 bases in between. This CDR3 contains 14 residues. Germline CDR1 reads ENHRY; CDR2 reads SYGVKD. The CDR3 DNA reads TGTGCCATCAGTGATATCAGGCGGAACACTGAAGCTTTCTTT. Residues: CAISDIRRNTEAFF.

The chain combines TRBV27 with TRBJ2-1; TRBD1 aligns across 8 bases. The CDR3 consists of 16 residues. Trimming cost V 5 bases and J 0 bases; bases outside gene matches: 6. CDR1 is MNHEY, CDR2 SMNVEV, per germline (reference sequence). The CDR3 here is CASSPRQGSSYNEQFF. In DNA, the CDR3 is TGTGCCAGCAGTCCCCGACAGGGGTCCTCCTACAATGAGCAGTTCTTC.

The chain uses TRBV6-5 and TRBJ2-3; 9 bases fit TRBD2. Trimming cost V 6 bases and J 2 bases; bases outside gene matches: 6. This CDR3 region has 15 residues. Germline lookup yields CDR1 MNHEY and CDR2 SVGAGI. This chain's CDR3 is CASSAGTSLTDTQYF. The DNA of the CDR3 is TGTGCCAGCAGCGCCGGGACTAGCCTCACAGATACGCAGTATTTT.

The V call is TRBV5-1, the J call TRBJ2-3, with a tentative D call TRBD2 (5 bases). The germline V and J ends were trimmed by 1 base and 4 bases, with 10 bases remaining between them. Germline lookup yields CDR1 SGHRS and CDR2 YFSETQ. The CDR3 has 14 residues. CDR3 sequence (DNA): TGCGCCAGCAGCTTGTATTCCGGGGCAGATACGCAGTATTTT. This codes for CASSLYSGADTQYF.

The chain couples TRBV5-1 to TRBJ2-1, with D unclear. Germline V gives CDR1 SGHRS, CDR2 YFSETQ. Trimming removed 0 bases at V and 0 bases at J, with 13 bases between. The CDR3 is 17 amino acids. Here the CDR3 DNA reads TGCGCCAGCAGCTTGGGGGTAGCCCCTAGCTCCTACAATGAGCAGTTCTTC. As protein: CASSLGVAPSSYNEQFF.

The chain uses TRBV5-1 and TRBJ1-4; the match to TRBD1 covers 8 bases. CDR3 length equals 14 residues. After removal of 4 bases from V and 7 bases from J, the junction contained 6 bases not matched to a gene. Germline V gives CDR1 SGHRS, CDR2 YFSETQ. The CDR3 DNA reads as TGCGCCAGCAGCGTTGGACAGGGTGTTGAAAAACTGTTTTTT. Translation gives CASSVGQGVEKLFF.

As DNA, the CDR3 is TGCGCCAGCAGCCCTAGGACTAGCGCGGGCAATGAGCAGTTCTTC. This sequence encodes CASSPRTSAGNEQFF. The J gene is TRBJ2-1, the V gene TRBV5-1; 9 bases align to TRBD2. Germline values: CDR1 SGHRS, CDR2 YFSETQ. The CDR3 runs 15 residues. J lost 6 bases, V lost 4 bases, and 8 bases had no gene match.

J is TRBJ2-1 and V is TRBV7-3; 9 bases agree with TRBD1. From germline, CDR1 is SGHTA and CDR2 FQGTGA. There are 15 residues in the CDR3. The ends lost 2 bases at V and 4 bases at J; junction bases unmatched: 3. The CDR3 is CASSLLGQGYNEQFF. In nucleotides, the CDR3 is TGTGCCAGCAGCTTATTGGGACAGGGTTACAATGAGCAGTTCTTC.

This clone was seen once. The gene calls are TRBV28 and TRBJ1-1; 7 nucleotides match TRBD1. The CDR3 is 14 residues long. The V gene's germline CDR1 is MDHEN and CDR2 SYDVKM. J gave up 5 bases and V 3 bases, and 6 bases lay outside the gene matches. CDR3 nucleotide sequence: TGTGCCAGCAGTTTCTGGGCAGGGGGGACTGAAGCTTTCTTT. Translating it yields CASSFWAGGTEAFF.